This T cell receptor (beta chain) emerged from a study of spatial heterogeneity in lung cancer. Study conclusions and caveats: Expanded alpha and beta TCR counts within tumors tracked tumor mutation counts.

This clonotype was seen ten or more times. Its antigen is still unknown. TCRdb recomputed calls from the 5' RACE reads with MiXCR, one row per CDR3 protein. The table records about 12,000 distinct CDR3 sequences, approximately 4.6% of them present only once. Germline V lookup: CDR1 MNHEY, CDR2 SVGEGT. J lost 3 bases, V lost 2 bases, and 1 base had no gene match. The CDR3 extends over 15 amino acids. Time point specified: sample taken at primary tumor resection. Here the sequenced sample was lung tumor tissue, taken at surgery. The TCR was taken from a male donor with early-stage non-small cell lung cancer. This chain uses TRBV6-2 or TRBV6-3 with TRBJ1-6; TRBD1 aligns across 7 bases. The CDR3 here is CASSYRDSYNSPLHF. CDR3 bases: TGTGCCAGCAGTTACAGGGACAGCTATAATTCACCCCTCCACTTT.